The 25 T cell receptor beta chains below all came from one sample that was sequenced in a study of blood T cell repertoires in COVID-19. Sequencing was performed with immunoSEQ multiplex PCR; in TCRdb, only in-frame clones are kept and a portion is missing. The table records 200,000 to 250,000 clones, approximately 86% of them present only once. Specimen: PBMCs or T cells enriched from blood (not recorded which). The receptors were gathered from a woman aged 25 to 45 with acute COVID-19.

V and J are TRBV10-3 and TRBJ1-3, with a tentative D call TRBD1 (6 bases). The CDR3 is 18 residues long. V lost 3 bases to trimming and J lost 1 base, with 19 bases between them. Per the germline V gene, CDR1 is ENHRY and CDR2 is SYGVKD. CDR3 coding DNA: TGTGCCATCAGTGAAGCGGACAGTCGTCTGATTTCTGGAAACACCATATATTTT. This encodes CAISEADSRLISGNTIYF.

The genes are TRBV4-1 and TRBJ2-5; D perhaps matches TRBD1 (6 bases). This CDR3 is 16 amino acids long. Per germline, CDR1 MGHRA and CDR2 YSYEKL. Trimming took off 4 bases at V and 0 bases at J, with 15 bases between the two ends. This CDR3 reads CASSPQRTVHQETQYF. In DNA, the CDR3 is TGCGCCAGCAGCCCACAACGGACAGTACACCAAGAGACCCAGTACTTC.

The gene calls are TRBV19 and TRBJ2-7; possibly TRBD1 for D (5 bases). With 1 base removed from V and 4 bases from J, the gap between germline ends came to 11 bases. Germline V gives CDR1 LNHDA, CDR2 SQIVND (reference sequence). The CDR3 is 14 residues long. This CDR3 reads CASSIGQGEYEQYF. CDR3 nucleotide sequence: TGTGCCAGTAGTATAGGGCAGGGCGAGTACGAGCAGTACTTC.

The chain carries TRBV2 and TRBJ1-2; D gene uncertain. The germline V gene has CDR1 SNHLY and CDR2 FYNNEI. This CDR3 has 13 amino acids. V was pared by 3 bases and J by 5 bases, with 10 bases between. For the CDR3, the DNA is TGTGCCAGCAGTGACACCCCGGTTTATGGCTACACCTTC. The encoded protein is CASSDTPVYGYTF.

CDR3 sequence: CSVEPLGASTEAFF. The CDR3, as DNA: TGCAGCGTTGAACCATTGGGGGCGAGCACTGAAGCTTTCTTT. The rearrangement joins TRBV29-1 to TRBJ1-1, with D perhaps matching TRBD1 (6 bases). Trimming took 2 bases from V and 4 from J, leaving 14 bases between them. The length of the CDR3 is 14 residues. The germline gives CDR1 SQVTM, CDR2 ANQGSEA.

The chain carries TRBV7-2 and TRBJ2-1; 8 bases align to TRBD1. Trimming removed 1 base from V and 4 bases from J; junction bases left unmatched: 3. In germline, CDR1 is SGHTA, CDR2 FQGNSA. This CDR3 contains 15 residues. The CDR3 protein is CASSLGGQGYNEQFF. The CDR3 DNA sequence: TGTGCCAGCAGCTTAGGTGGACAGGGTTACAATGAGCAGTTCTTC. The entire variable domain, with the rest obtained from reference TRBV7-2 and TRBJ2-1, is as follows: GAGVSQSPSNKVTEKGKDVELRCDPISGHTALYWYRQSLGQGLEFLIYFQGNSAPDKSGLPSDRFSAERTGGSVSTLTIQRTQQEDSAVYLCASSLGGQGYNEQFFGPGTRLTVL.

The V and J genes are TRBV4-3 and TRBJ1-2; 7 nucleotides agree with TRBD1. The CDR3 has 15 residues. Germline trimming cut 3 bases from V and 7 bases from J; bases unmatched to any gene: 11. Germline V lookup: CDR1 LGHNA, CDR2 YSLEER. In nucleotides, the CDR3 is TGCGCCAGCAGCCAGGACCTTACAGGGGCTTTTGGCTACACCTTC. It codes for CASSQDLTGAFGYTF.

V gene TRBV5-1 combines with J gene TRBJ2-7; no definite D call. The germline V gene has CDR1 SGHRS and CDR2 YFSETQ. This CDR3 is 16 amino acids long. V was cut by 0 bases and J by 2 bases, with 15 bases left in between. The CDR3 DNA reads TGCGCCAGCAGCTTGGCTCCCAGCCCCACAGCCTACGAGCAGTACTTC. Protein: CASSLAPSPTAYEQYF.

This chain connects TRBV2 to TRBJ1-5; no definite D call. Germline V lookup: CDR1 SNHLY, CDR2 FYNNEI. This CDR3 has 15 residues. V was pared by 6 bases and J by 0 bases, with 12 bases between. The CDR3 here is CASRSVRSSNQPQHF. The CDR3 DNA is TGTGCCAGCAGGTCGGTGAGGAGTAGCAATCAGCCCCAGCATTTT.

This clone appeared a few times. DNA for the CDR3: TGCGCCAGCAGCTTGGGGGGCCGAGACACCGGGGAGCTGTTTTTT. Translated: CASSLGGRDTGELFF. The rearrangement links TRBV5-1 to TRBJ2-2; D is possibly TRBD1 (5 bases). The CDR3 runs to 15 residues. Trimming shortened V by 0 bases and J by 3 bases, and 9 bases separated the two germline ends. Germline values: CDR1 SGHRS, CDR2 YFSETQ. Together with reference TRBV5-1 and TRBJ2-2, the CDR3 gives the full variable domain: KAGVTQTPRYLIKTRGQQVTLSCSPISGHRSVSWYQQTPGQGLQFLFEYFSETQRNKGNFPGRFSGRQFSNSRSEMNVSTLELGDSALYLCASSLGGRDTGELFFGEGSRLTVL.

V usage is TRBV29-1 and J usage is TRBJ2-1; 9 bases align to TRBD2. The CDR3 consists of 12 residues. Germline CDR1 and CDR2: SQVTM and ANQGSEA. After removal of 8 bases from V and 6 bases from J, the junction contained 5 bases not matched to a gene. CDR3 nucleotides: TGCAGCTATAGCGGGGGAGTCAATGAGCAGTTCTTC. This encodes CSYSGGVNEQFF.

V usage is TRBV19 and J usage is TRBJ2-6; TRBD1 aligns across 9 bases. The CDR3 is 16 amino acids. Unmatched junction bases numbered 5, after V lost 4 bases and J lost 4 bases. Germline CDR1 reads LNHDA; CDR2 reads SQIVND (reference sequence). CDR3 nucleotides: TGTGCCAGTAGTAAACAGGGGGCAGGAGGGGCCAACGTCCTGACTTTC. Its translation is CASSKQGAGGANVLTF.

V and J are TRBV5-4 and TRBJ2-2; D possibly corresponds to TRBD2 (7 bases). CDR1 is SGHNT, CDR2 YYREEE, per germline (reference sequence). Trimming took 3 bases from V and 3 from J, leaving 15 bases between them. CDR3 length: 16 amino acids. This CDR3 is CASSSLGGGHTGELFF. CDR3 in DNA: TGTGCCAGCAGCTCCTTAGGGGGGGGCCACACCGGGGAGCTGTTTTTT.

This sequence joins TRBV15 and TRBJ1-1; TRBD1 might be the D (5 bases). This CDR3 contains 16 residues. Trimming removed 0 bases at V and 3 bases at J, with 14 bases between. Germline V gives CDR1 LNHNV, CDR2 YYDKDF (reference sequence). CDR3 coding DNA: TGTGCCACCAGCAGAGATAAGGCGGGGCCATACACTGAAGCTTTCTTT. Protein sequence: CATSRDKAGPYTEAFF. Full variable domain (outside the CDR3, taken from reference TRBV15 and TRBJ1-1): DAMVIQNPRYQVTQFGKPVTLSCSQTLNHNVMYWYQQKSSQAPKLLFHYYDKDFNNEADTPDNFQSRRPNTSFCFLDIRSPGLGDTAMYLCATSRDKAGPYTEAFFGQGTRLTVV.

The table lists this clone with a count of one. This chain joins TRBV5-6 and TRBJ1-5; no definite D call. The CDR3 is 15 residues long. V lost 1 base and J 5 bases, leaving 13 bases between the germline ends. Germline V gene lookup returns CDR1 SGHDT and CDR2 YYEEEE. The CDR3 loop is CASSLFATYDQPQHF. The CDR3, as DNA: TGTGCCAGCAGCTTGTTTGCCACCTATGATCAGCCCCAGCATTTT.

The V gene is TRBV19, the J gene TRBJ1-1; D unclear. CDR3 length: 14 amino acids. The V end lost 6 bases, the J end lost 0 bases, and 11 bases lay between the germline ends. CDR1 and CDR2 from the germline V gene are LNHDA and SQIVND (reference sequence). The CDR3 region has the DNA TGTGCCAGTAGCCACACCGAAATGAACACTGAAGCTTTCTTT. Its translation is CASSHTEMNTEAFF. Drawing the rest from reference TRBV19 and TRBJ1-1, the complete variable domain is DGGITQSPKYLFRKEGQNVTLSCEQNLNHDAMYWYRQDPGQGLRLIYYSQIVNDFQKGDIAEGYSVSREKKESFPLTVTSAQKNPTAFYLCASSHTEMNTEAFFGQGTRLTVV.

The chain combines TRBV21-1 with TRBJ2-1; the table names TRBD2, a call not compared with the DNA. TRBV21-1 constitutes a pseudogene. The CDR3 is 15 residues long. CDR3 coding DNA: TGTGCCAGCAGCCATAGCGGGGGAAAGGACAATGAGCAGTTCTTC. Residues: CASSHSGGKDNEQFF.

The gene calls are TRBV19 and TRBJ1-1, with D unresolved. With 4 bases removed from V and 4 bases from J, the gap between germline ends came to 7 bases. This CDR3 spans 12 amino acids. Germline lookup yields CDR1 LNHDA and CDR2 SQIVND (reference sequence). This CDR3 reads CASSSGSTEAFF. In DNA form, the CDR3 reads TGTGCCAGTAGTAGTGGGAGCACTGAAGCTTTCTTT.

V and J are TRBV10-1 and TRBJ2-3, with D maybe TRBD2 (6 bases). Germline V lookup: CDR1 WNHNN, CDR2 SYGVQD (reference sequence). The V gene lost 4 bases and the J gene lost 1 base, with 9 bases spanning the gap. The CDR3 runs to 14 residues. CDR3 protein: CASSAQRGTDTQYF. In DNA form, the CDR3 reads TGCGCCAGCAGTGCTCAGCGGGGCACAGATACGCAGTATTTT.

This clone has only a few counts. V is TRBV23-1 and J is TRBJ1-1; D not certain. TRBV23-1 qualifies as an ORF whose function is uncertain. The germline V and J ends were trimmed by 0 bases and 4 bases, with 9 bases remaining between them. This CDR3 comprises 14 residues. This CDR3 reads CASSQSTRGTEAFF. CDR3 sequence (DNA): TGCGCCAGCAGTCAATCAACCCGGGGCACTGAAGCTTTCTTT.

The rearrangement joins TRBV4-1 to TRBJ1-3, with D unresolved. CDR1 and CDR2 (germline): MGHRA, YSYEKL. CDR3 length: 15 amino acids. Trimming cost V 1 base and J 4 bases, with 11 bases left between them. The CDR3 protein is CASSQGDPAGNTIYF. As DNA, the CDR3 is TGCGCCAGCAGCCAAGGAGATCCCGCCGGAAACACCATATATTTT.

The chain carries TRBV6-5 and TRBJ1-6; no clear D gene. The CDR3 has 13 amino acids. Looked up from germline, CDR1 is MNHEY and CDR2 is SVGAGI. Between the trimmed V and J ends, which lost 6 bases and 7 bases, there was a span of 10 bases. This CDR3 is CASSRVENSPLHF. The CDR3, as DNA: TGTGCCAGCAGCCGCGTCGAGAATTCACCCCTCCACTTT.

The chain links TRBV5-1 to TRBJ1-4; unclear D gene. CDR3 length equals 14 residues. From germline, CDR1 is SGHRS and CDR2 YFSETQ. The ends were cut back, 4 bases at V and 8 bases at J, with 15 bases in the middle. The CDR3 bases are TGCGCCAGCAGCCGCCGGGGTAATAGCGAAAAACTGTTTTTT. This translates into CASSRRGNSEKLFF. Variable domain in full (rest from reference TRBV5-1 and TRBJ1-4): KAGVTQTPRYLIKTRGQQVTLSCSPISGHRSVSWYQQTPGQGLQFLFEYFSETQRNKGNFPGRFSGRQFSNSRSEMNVSTLELGDSALYLCASSRRGNSEKLFFGSGTQLSVL.

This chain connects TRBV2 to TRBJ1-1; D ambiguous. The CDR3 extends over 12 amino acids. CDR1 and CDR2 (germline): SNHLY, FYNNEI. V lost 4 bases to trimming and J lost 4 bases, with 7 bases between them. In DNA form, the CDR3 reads TGTGCCAGCAGTGGAGATCTCACTGAAGCTTTCTTT. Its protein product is CASSGDLTEAFF.

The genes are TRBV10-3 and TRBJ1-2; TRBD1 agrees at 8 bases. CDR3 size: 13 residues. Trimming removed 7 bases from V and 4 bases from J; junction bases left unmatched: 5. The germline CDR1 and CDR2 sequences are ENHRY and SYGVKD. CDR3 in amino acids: CAITPGQAYGYTF. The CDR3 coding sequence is TGTGCCATCACTCCGGGACAGGCCTATGGCTACACCTTC.